This is a list of T cell receptor beta chains from one sample in a study of early T cells in non-severe SARS-CoV-2 infection. TCRdb called the 5' RACE reads again in MiXCR, with one record for every CDR3 protein. In the table there are about 53,000 distinct CDR3 sequences, approximately 12% of which are singletons. The material was whole blood, obtained at baseline. These receptor sequences come from an adult who was a healthcare worker with PCR-confirmed SARS-CoV-2 infection or an uninfected control (not recorded which). The CDR3 runs from the conserved cysteine through the conserved F or W. Each record gives: clone size, J gene, V gene, D gene, CDR3 protein, CDR3 DNA. A D gene is named only where the DNA matches it firmly. Clone size is given for some rows only: seen once, a few or many times, or a class if the clone is expanded.

clone_size: -
j_call: TRBJ2-7
v_call: TRBV19
d_call: TRBD1
cdr3_aa: CASGDSYEQYF
cdr3_nt: TGTGCCAGTGGGGACAGCTACGAGCAGTACTTC

clone_size: many
j_call: TRBJ1-3
v_call: TRBV20-1
d_call: TRBD1
cdr3_aa: CSARGQTGGHSGNTIYF
cdr3_nt: TGCAGTGCTAGAGGCCAGACAGGGGGTCACTCTGGAAACACCATATATTTT

clone_size: -
j_call: TRBJ2-1
v_call: TRBV15
d_call: TRBD1
cdr3_aa: CATSRDPTGGHPEQFF
cdr3_nt: TGTGCCACCAGCAGAGATCCCACAGGGGGCCATCCTGAGCAGTTCTTC

clone_size: few
j_call: TRBJ1-5
v_call: TRBV6-5
d_call: -
cdr3_aa: CASSQTDNQPQHF
cdr3_nt: TGTGCCAGCAGCCAAACGGACAATCAGCCCCAGCATTTT

clone_size: many
j_call: TRBJ1-1
v_call: TRBV6-2/TRBV6-3
d_call: -
cdr3_aa: CASSQGAEAFF
cdr3_nt: TGTGCCAGCAGTCAAGGAGCTGAAGCTTTCTTT

clone_size: few
j_call: TRBJ2-1
v_call: TRBV11-2
d_call: -
cdr3_aa: CASSPQTEGVLQFF
cdr3_nt: TGTGCCAGCAGCCCGCAGACAGAGGGGGTCTTGCAGTTCTTC

clone_size: -
j_call: TRBJ1-2
v_call: TRBV2
d_call: -
cdr3_aa: CARSIGVDYGYTF
cdr3_nt: TGTGCCAGATCAATAGGGGTTGACTATGGCTACACCTTC

clone_size: -
j_call: TRBJ2-7
v_call: TRBV11-2
d_call: -
cdr3_aa: CASSLDLATDEQYF
cdr3_nt: TGTGCCAGCAGCTTAGATCTAGCGACGGACGAGCAGTACTTC

clone_size: -
j_call: TRBJ2-5
v_call: TRBV5-1
d_call: TRBD2
cdr3_aa: CASSSGTSGRGETQYF
cdr3_nt: TGCGCCAGCAGCTCCGGGACTAGCGGGAGAGGGGAGACCCAGTACTTC

clone_size: -
j_call: TRBJ2-1
v_call: TRBV6-5
d_call: -
cdr3_aa: CASSPRGGGPTQQFF
cdr3_nt: TGTGCCAGCAGCCCTAGAGGGGGGGGACCTACCCAGCAGTTCTTC

clone_size: many
j_call: TRBJ2-2
v_call: TRBV6-4
d_call: -
cdr3_aa: CASSDSDTGELFF
cdr3_nt: TGTGCCAGCAGTGACAGCGACACCGGGGAGCTGTTTTTT

clone_size: -
j_call: TRBJ2-1
v_call: TRBV4-3
d_call: -
cdr3_aa: CASTPRAGLYNEQFF
cdr3_nt: TGCGCCAGCACCCCACGTGCGGGGTTGTACAATGAGCAGTTCTTC

clone_size: -
j_call: TRBJ2-1
v_call: TRBV5-8
d_call: TRBD1
cdr3_aa: CASNRGQGALDEQFF
cdr3_nt: TGTGCCAGCAACCGGGGACAGGGGGCGTTGGATGAGCAGTTCTTC

clone_size: many
j_call: TRBJ1-1
v_call: TRBV7-9
d_call: -
cdr3_aa: CASSLDARGRGTEAFF
cdr3_nt: TGTGCCAGCAGCTTAGATGCGCGTGGTAGGGGGACTGAAGCTTTCTTT

clone_size: many
j_call: TRBJ2-2
v_call: TRBV6-4
d_call: -
cdr3_aa: CASSDTNTGELFF
cdr3_nt: TGTGCCAGCAGTGACACGAACACCGGGGAGCTGTTTTTT

clone_size: many
j_call: TRBJ2-3
v_call: TRBV28
d_call: -
cdr3_aa: CASRSPAGNTDTQYF
cdr3_nt: TGTGCCAGCAGGTCCCCGGCGGGTAACACAGATACGCAGTATTTT